The 11 T cell receptor beta chains in this list originate from one sample, sequenced in a study of blood T cell repertoires in COVID-19. The table came from immunoSEQ multiplex PCR; TCRdb's copy has only in-frame clones and leaves some out. The table records 60,000 to 80,000 clones, approximately 84% of them present only once. The sequenced sample was peripheral blood. These receptors were obtained from a man aged 45-65 years with active COVID-19.

The chain combines TRBV9 with TRBJ1-5; no clear D. Trimming stripped 3 bases from V and 7 bases from J, with 14 bases between. This CDR3 contains 14 residues. CDR1 and CDR2 from the germline V gene are SGDLS and YYNGEE. Here the CDR3 DNA reads TGTGCCAGCAGCGGGGGAGGGTTTGGACAGCCCCAGCATTTT. The encoded protein is CASSGGGFGQPQHF.

The chain recombines TRBV2 with TRBJ2-7; maybe TRBD2 (6 bases). The CDR3 is 17 residues long. V gave up 4 bases and J gave up 0 bases, with 19 bases separating them. Germline V lookup: CDR1 SNHLY, CDR2 FYNNEI. This chain's CDR3 is CASSGGEGGYSSYEQYF. The CDR3 region has the DNA TGTGCCAGCAGTGGGGGGGAAGGCGGGTACAGCTCCTACGAGCAGTACTTC.

The J gene is TRBJ2-1, the V gene TRBV7-6; 15 nucleotides line up with TRBD2. Germline V gene data show CDR1 as SGHVS and CDR2 as FNYEAQ. The CDR3 has 19 residues. After removal of 0 bases from V and 5 bases from J, the junction contained 8 bases not matched to a gene. The CDR3 bases are TGTGCCAGCAGCTTAGCTCAAGGACTAGCGGGGGGGCCCGACAATGAGCAGTTCTTC. It is translated as CASSLAQGLAGGPDNEQFF. Combining the CDR3 with reference TRBV7-6 and TRBJ2-1 gives the whole variable domain GAGVSQSPRYKVTKRGQDVALRCDPISGHVSLYWYRQALGQGPEFLTYFNYEAQQDKSGLPNDRFSAERPEGSISTLTIQRTEQRDSAMYRCASSLAQGLAGGPDNEQFFGPGTRLTVL.

The rearrangement joins TRBV19 to TRBJ2-5, with D possibly TRBD1 on 7 matching bases. Germline V CDR1 and CDR2: LNHDA, SQIVND (reference sequence). V was trimmed by 4 bases and J by 5 bases, leaving 14 bases between them. This CDR3 is 14 amino acids long. The chain's CDR3 is CASSTSGGRETQYF. The CDR3 DNA follows: TGTGCCAGTAGTACCTCAGGGGGGCGTGAGACCCAGTACTTC.

The chain recombines TRBV6-5 with TRBJ2-2; D perhaps matches TRBD2 (5 bases). Deletions cut 9 bases from V and 1 base from J, with 12 bases between. This CDR3 spans 14 amino acids. Germline V gene sequence: CDR1 MNHEY, CDR2 SVGAGI. The CDR3 spells CASRWEWNTGELFF. In DNA form, the CDR3 reads TGTGCCAGTAGATGGGAGTGGAACACCGGGGAGCTGTTTTTT.

This clone was recorded once. The V call is TRBV7-9, the J call TRBJ2-1; D uncertain. CDR1 and CDR2 (germline): SEHNR, FQNEAQ (reference sequence). The CDR3 spans 14 residues. Trimming stripped 5 bases from V and 7 bases from J, with 15 bases between. The CDR3 sequence: CASSPPGRRNEQFF. CDR3 coding DNA: TGTGCCAGCAGCCCTCCGGGTCGACGGAATGAGCAGTTCTTC.

The chain is built from TRBV25-1 and TRBJ1-5; D ambiguous. The ends were cut back, 3 bases at V and 7 bases at J, with 13 bases in the middle. The CDR3 has 14 amino acids. CDR1 MGHDK and CDR2 SYGVNS come from the germline V gene. The CDR3 is CASSDAGFGQPQHF. DNA of the CDR3: TGTGCCAGCAGTGACGCGGGGTTCGGGCAGCCCCAGCATTTT.

The V gene is TRBV7-2, the J gene TRBJ1-2; D ambiguous. The V gene's germline CDR1 is SGHTA and CDR2 FQGNSA. With 2 bases removed from V and 4 bases from J, the gap between germline ends came to 17 bases. This CDR3 has 16 amino acids. CDR3 loop: CASSLSYGTGTYGYTF. For the CDR3, the DNA is TGTGCCAGCAGCTTAAGCTACGGTACGGGAACCTATGGCTACACCTTC.

This clone was recorded a few times. The gene calls are TRBV4-1 and TRBJ2-7; the match to TRBD1 covers 9 bases. Germline V gene data show CDR1 as MGHRA and CDR2 as YSYEKL. V was clipped by 3 bases and J by 6 bases; unmatched bases: 12. The CDR3 has 16 amino acids. CDR3 in amino acids: CASSHKSGTGFGEQYF. CDR3 sequence (DNA): TGCGCCAGCAGCCACAAATCCGGGACAGGGTTTGGCGAGCAGTACTTC.

The rearrangement links TRBV19 to TRBJ1-1; 10 bases line up with TRBD1. The length of the CDR3 is 13 residues. Germline CDR1 LNHDA, CDR2 SQIVND (reference sequence). Trimming cost V 5 bases and J 7 bases; bases outside gene matches: 4. CDR3 DNA sequence: TGTGCCAGTAGTGTGGGACAGGGGTTTGAAGCTTTCTTT. The encoded protein is CASSVGQGFEAFF.

The chain has TRBV3-1 (or the pseudogene TRBV3-2) and TRBJ2-7; TRBD2 matches at 8 bases. This CDR3 is 14 amino acids long. Trimming at V came to 5 bases and at J to 5 bases, leaving 8 bases not matched to a gene. Germline V gene data show CDR1 as LGHDT and CDR2 as YNNKEL (reference sequence). The CDR3 region is CASSSAGVLNEQYF. CDR3 coding DNA: TGTGCCAGCAGCTCAGCGGGAGTATTAAACGAGCAGTACTTC.